This TCR beta chain came from a study of blood T cell repertoires in COVID-19. Study at large: T cells, B-cell-depleted T cells, or PBMCs provided the cDNA or gDNA that served as material.

The germline CDR1 and CDR2 sequences are KGHSH and LQKENI. Losses at the gene ends were 3 bases for V and 2 bases for J; bases not matched to a gene: 11. The CDR3 is made up of 18 amino acids. Participant-reported clinical history was the basis for cohort assignment. Recovered status applied to Cohort 3 donors who had two consecutive negative PCRs. It also applied to those with clearance or with symptom resolution. Assay used: immunoSEQ multiplex PCR; TCRdb lists only in-frame clones, some missing. The sample includes roughly 450,000 clones, 90% of them seen just once. Sequenced: PBMCs or T cells enriched from blood (not recorded which). The TCR was taken from a man younger than 35 who had recovered from COVID-19. The rearrangement links TRBV18 to TRBJ1-5; 9 bases agree with TRBD1. Written as DNA, the CDR3 is TGTGCCAGCTCACCGGCATCCGGGACAGGGAGTCGCAATCAGCCCCAGCATTTT. It yields the protein CASSPASGTGSRNQPQHF.